These T cell receptor beta chains were read from a single sample in a study of OX40 agonist ivuxolimab in advanced cancers. Data came from immunoSEQ multiplex PCR; TCRdb stores just in-frame clones and leaves some out. The data show some 23,000 clones, approximately 91% seen once. Sequences were derived from CD4+ or CD8+ T cells sorted from blood, sampled in a trial of the OX40 agonist ivuxolimab. Receptors originate from an adult with an advanced solid tumor such as melanoma, head and neck, liver or kidney cancer. The CDR3 runs from the conserved cysteine through the conserved F or W. The D gene is left open where the match is weak. The listing skips clone size in some rows; elsewhere it reads once, few, many or a size class.

clone_size	v_call	d_call	j_call	cdr3_aa	cdr3_nt
NA	TRBV27	NA	TRBJ1-1	CASSLWISSEAFF	TGTGCCAGCAGTTTATGGATCTCCTCTGAAGCTTTCTTT
NA	TRBV21-1	NA	TRBJ1-6	CASRKGSPLHF	TGTGCCAGCAGAAAGGGTTCACCCCTCCACTTT
NA	TRBV28	NA	TRBJ2-3	CASSRTGWGTDTQYF	TGTGCCAGCAGTCGGACGGGATGGGGCACAGATACGCAGTATTTT
NA	TRBV6-5	TRBD1	TRBJ2-5	CASSSPGQGIETQYF	TGTGCCAGCAGTTCGCCGGGACAGGGGATCGAGACCCAGTACTTC
NA	TRBV7-7	NA	TRBJ2-1	CASSLASNNEQFF	TGTGCTAGCAGCTTAGCGTCCAACAATGAGCAGTTCTTC
NA	TRBV6-5	NA	TRBJ1-3	CASMGNTIYF	TGTGCCAGCATGGGAAACACCATATATTTT
NA	TRBV4-1	TRBD2	TRBJ2-1	CASSLPGTTRGNEQFF	TGCGCCAGCAGCCTACCCGGGACTACCAGAGGGAATGAGCAGTTCTTC
NA	TRBV6-6	TRBD1	TRBJ1-6	CASSGQGSPLHF	TGTGCCAGCAGCGGACAGGGCTCACCCCTCCACTTT
once	TRBV7-9	NA	TRBJ2-2	CASSPGTGELFF	TGTGCCAGCAGCCCAGGGACCGGGGAGCTGTTTTTT
NA	TRBV28	NA	TRBJ1-2	CASSGRSGPRSGYTF	TGTGCCAGCAGTGGCCGGTCGGGGCCCCGTAGTGGCTACACCTTC
NA	TRBV29-1	TRBD1	TRBJ1-1	CSVDRGLGEAFF	TGCAGCGTGGACAGGGGGCTAGGTGAAGCTTTCTTT
NA	TRBV6-5	TRBD2	TRBJ2-7	CASSYSGTFSEQYF	TGTGCCAGCAGTTACAGCGGGACTTTCTCCGAGCAGTACTTC
NA	TRBV19	NA	TRBJ2-2	CASSIRQGYANTGELFF	TGTGCCAGTAGTATACGTCAGGGCTACGCGAACACCGGGGAGCTGTTTTTT
once	TRBV9	NA	TRBJ1-2	CASSVEGTGYGYTF	TGTGCCAGCAGCGTGGAAGGAACAGGGTATGGCTACACCTTC
once	TRBV7-3	TRBD2	TRBJ2-1	CASSLGAGGEQFF	TGTGCCAGCAGCTTGGGAGCGGGGGGAGAGCAGTTCTTC
NA	TRBV11-3	NA	TRBJ2-1	CASSLVPGGWDEQFF	TGTGCCAGCAGCTTAGTTCCGGGGGGCTGGGATGAGCAGTTCTTC
once	TRBV7-2	TRBD1	TRBJ2-3	CASSFEGAVDTQYF	TGTGCCAGCAGCTTCGAGGGGGCAGTAGATACGCAGTATTTT
NA	TRBV7-2	NA	TRBJ2-5	CASRKGGYTSQETQYF	TGTGCCAGCAGAAAGGGGGGGTACACGTCCCAAGAGACCCAGTACTTC
NA	TRBV4-2	TRBD2	TRBJ2-5	CASSLGTSASQETQYF	TGTGCCAGCAGCCTTGGGACTAGCGCCTCCCAAGAGACCCAGTACTTC
NA	TRBV19	NA	TRBJ1-2	CASSPDNYGYTF	TGTGCCAGTAGTCCAGATAACTATGGCTACACCTTC
NA	TRBV5-1	NA	TRBJ2-1	CASSQDGSYNEQFF	TGCGCCAGCAGCCAGGATGGGTCCTACAATGAGCAGTTCTTC
NA	TRBV7-9	TRBD2	TRBJ2-1	CASSTLVAGGPSSYNEQFF	TGTGCCAGCAGCACCCTTGTGGCGGGAGGGCCGAGCTCCTACAATGAGCAGTTCTTC
NA	TRBV6-6	NA	TRBJ2-7	CASRRTEYEQYF	TGTGCCAGCAGACGGACAGAATACGAGCAGTACTTC
once	TRBV7-2	TRBD2	TRBJ2-7	CASSLAGRGVSYEQYF	TGTGCCAGCAGCTTAGCGGGACGGGGGGTCTCCTACGAGCAGTACTTC
NA	TRBV4-2	TRBD2	TRBJ2-3	CASSQTGTSGSDTQYF	TGTGCCAGCAGCCAAACTGGGACTAGCGGGAGTGATACGCAGTATTTT
NA	TRBV6-5	NA	TRBJ1-5	CASSPSPGPRAPQHF	TGTGCCAGCAGTCCGTCCCCGGGTCCGCGGGCGCCCCAGCATTTT
NA	TRBV2	TRBD1	TRBJ2-7	CASKTGQGATYEQYF	TGTGCCAGTAAAACTGGACAGGGGGCAACCTACGAGCAGTACTTC
NA	TRBV27	TRBD1	TRBJ1-1	CASRGTGEGEAFF	TGTGCCAGCAGAGGGACAGGGGAAGGGGAAGCTTTCTTT
NA	TRBV27	TRBD2	TRBJ2-2	CASSSGLAGDTGELFF	TGTGCCAGCAGTTCGGGACTAGCGGGAGACACCGGGGAGCTGTTTTTT
once	TRBV7-9	TRBD2	TRBJ2-3	CASSLSTSGRTDTQYF	TGTGCCAGCAGCCTGTCTACTAGCGGGAGAACAGATACGCAGTATTTT
NA	TRBV28	NA	TRBJ1-5	CASAAALDQPQHF	TGTGCCAGCGCTGCGGCACTTGATCAGCCCCAGCATTTT
NA	TRBV10-3	NA	TRBJ2-2	CAISDGRGGAGELFF	TGTGCCATCAGTGACGGCCGAGGGGGTGCCGGGGAGCTGTTTTTT
few	TRBV11-1	NA	TRBJ2-5	CASSLEGTKTGETQYF	TGTGCCAGCAGCTTAGAGGGGACGAAAACCGGGGAGACCCAGTACTTC
NA	TRBV30	NA	TRBJ2-5	CAWSVGAGVETQYF	TGTGCCTGGAGTGTGGGGGCGGGAGTAGAGACCCAGTACTTC
NA	TRBV4-1	NA	TRBJ1-5	CASSLRGGNQPQHF	TGCGCCAGCAGCCTTCGGGGGGGCAATCAGCCCCAGCATTTT
NA	TRBV27	NA	TRBJ2-2	CASSLKMGNTGELFF	TGTGCCAGCAGTTTGAAAATGGGGAACACCGGGGAGCTGTTTTTT
NA	TRBV7-2	TRBD2	TRBJ2-1	CASSGRAPTNEQFF	TGTGCCAGCTCAGGGAGGGCCCCCACTAATGAGCAGTTCTTC
NA	TRBV6-5	NA	TRBJ2-7	CASSYSQSYRAYEQYF	TGTGCCAGCAGTTACTCGCAAAGTTATAGGGCCTACGAGCAGTACTTC
NA	TRBV4-1	NA	TRBJ1-1	CASSQAPSEEAFF	TGCGCCAGCAGCCAAGCCCCGAGTGAAGAAGCTTTCTTT
once	TRBV6-6	TRBD1	TRBJ2-3	CASSFGQGPTDTQYF	TGTGCCAGCAGTTTTGGACAGGGTCCCACAGATACGCAGTATTTT
NA	TRBV19	TRBD2	TRBJ2-1	CASSIGASGRVNEQFF	TGTGCCAGTAGTATAGGGGCTAGCGGGAGAGTCAATGAGCAGTTCTTC
NA	TRBV2	NA	TRBJ1-4	CASSEEWGVKLFF	TGTGCCAGCAGTGAAGAGTGGGGCGTTAAACTGTTTTTT
NA	TRBV2	TRBD2	TRBJ2-7	CASSGPTSGRAEINEQYF	TGTGCCAGCAGTGGCCCCACTAGCGGGAGGGCCGAGATCAACGAGCAGTACTTC
NA	TRBV7-9	NA	TRBJ2-3	CASSQLTESSPTDTQYF	TGTGCCAGCAGCCAACTGACTGAGTCTAGTCCGACAGATACGCAGTATTTT